This TCR beta chain was found in a study of CD8+ T cells in alopecia areata. Treatment defined: oral pan-JAK inhibitor, 5-10 mg twice daily. Patients with alopecia areata provided lesional scalp punch biopsies as well as peripheral blood. Extracted from the samples, RNA was reverse transcribed into cDNA to serve as the sequencing template. Here immunoSEQ multiplex PCR was the method, and the copy in TCRdb shows in-frame clones only, minus some. The sample holds around 160,000 clones, around three fifths seen once. This CDR3 spans 15 amino acids. Trimming took 0 bases from V and 6 from J; bases not matched to a gene: 7. The germline V gene encodes CDR1 SGHAT and CDR2 FQNNGV. Study conclusions and caveats: How baseline CD8+ expansion relates to response remains uncertain (there was one nonresponder). Many expanded lesional clones remained in scalp and blood on tofacitinib. Among the top 100, expanded CD8+ clones, as well as scalp clonality, were significantly decreased by tofacitinib.

To note about this clone: What it binds is unknown.

This receptor was identified in a human donor with alopecia areata. The chain combines TRBV11-2 with TRBJ2-7; 8 nucleotides agree with TRBD1. The sample was CD4+ T cells sorted from blood, taken at week 24, from a patient treated with tofacitinib. The CDR3 loop is CASSLDGQGLLEQYF. CDR3 sequence (DNA): TGTGCCAGCAGCTTAGATGGACAGGGTTTACTCGAGCAGTACTTC.